The source of this T cell receptor (beta chain) is a study of T cell responses to AZD1222 COVID-19 vaccine. The CDR3 sequence is 12 residues long. Germline loops: CDR1 SGHRS, CDR2 YFSETQ. The V end was cut by 7 bases, the J end by 3 bases, with 11 bases between. Profiling relied on immunoSEQ multiplex PCR, and the TCRdb table lists in-frame clones only, not all of them. Of around 140,000 clones detected, roughly 92% appear once; the ten largest clones hold more than 3%. Study observations and caveats: Most donors were white British, females outnumbered males, and clonal diversity was possibly underestimated. Without day 14 samples, only post-peak T cell repertoires were studied. Spike-specific TCR breadth rose after two AZD1222 doses, and depth rose as well.

On this clone: The antigen remains undetermined.

The sequence derives from an adult in good health. The J gene is TRBJ2-7, the V gene TRBV5-1; either TRBD1 or TRBD2 may supply D (5 bases each). The material sequenced was peripheral blood, taken on day 0 of AZD1222 vaccination. The CDR3 sequence is CASRDGNYEQYF. CDR3 sequence (DNA): TGCGCCAGCCGGGACGGAAACTACGAGCAGTACTTC.